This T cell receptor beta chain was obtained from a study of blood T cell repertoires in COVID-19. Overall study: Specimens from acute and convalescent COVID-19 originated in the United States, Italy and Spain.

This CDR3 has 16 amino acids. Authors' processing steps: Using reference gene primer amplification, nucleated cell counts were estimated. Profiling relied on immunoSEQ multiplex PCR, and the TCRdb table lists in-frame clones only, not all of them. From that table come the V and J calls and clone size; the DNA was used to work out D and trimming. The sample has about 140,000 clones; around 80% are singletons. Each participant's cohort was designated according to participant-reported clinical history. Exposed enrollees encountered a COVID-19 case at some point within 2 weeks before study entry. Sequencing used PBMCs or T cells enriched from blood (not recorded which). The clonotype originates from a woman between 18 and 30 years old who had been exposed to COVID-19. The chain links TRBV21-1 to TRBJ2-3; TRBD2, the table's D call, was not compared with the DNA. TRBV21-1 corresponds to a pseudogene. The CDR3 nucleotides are TGTGCCAGCAGGTCCCCGGGGACTCACTTCACAGATACGCAGTATTTT. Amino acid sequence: CASRSPGTHFTDTQYF.